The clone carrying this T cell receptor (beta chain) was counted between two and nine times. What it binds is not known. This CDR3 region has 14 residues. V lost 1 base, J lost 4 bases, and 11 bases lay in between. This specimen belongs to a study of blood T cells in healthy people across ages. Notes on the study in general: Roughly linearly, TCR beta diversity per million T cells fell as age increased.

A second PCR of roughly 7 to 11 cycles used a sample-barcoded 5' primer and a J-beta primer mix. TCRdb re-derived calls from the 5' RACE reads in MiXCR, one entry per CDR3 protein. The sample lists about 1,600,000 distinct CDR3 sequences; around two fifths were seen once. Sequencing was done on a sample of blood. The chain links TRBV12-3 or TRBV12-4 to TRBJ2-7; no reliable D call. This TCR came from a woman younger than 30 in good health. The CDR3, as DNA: TGTGCCAGCAGTTTAGAGGCCCGGAGTTACGAGCAGTACTTC. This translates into CASSLEARSYEQYF.